Reported below is one T cell receptor beta chain. Its antigen is not known. The CDR3 has 16 residues. V trimming: 4 bases; J trimming: 3 bases; junction bases outside the gene matches: 12. This sample stems from a study of cytomegalovirus exposure and HLA in healthy donors. General study findings and limits: Whilst most TCR sequences proved rare, a subset of public TCRs occurred across many donors.

The data were produced by immunoSEQ multiplex PCR, yet TCRdb's version contains in-frame clones alone and is incomplete. The sample holds 150,000 to 200,000 clones, about 83% seen once. This receptor was obtained from a woman aged 30 to 39 in good health and CMV-seronegative. The chain is built from TRBV23-1 and TRBJ2-7, with 7 bases matching TRBD1. TRBV23-1 is placed among ORFs of uncertain function. The specimen sequenced was PBMCs. This CDR3 is CASSRRRDSSNYEQYF. CDR3 nucleotides: TGCGCCAGCAGTCGCCGCCGGGACAGTTCTAACTACGAGCAGTACTTC.